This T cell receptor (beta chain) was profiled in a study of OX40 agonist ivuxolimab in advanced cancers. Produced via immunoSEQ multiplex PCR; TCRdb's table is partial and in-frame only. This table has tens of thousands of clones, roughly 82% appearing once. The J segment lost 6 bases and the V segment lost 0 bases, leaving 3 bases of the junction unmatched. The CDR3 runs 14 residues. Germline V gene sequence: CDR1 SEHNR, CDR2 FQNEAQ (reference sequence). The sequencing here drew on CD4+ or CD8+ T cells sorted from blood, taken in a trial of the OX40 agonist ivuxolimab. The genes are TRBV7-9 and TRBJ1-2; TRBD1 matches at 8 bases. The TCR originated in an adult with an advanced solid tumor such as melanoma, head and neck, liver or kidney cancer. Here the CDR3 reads CASSLAQDRDGYTF. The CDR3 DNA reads TGTGCCAGCAGCTTAGCGCAGGACAGGGATGGCTACACCTTC.